This TCR beta chain came from a study of CD8 T cells in acute hepatitis C reinfection. The germline CDR1 and CDR2 sequences are SGHTA and FQGTGA. This CDR3 region has 15 residues. With 0 bases clipped from V and 6 bases from J, the junction kept 5 bases outside the gene matches. Method: immunoSEQ multiplex PCR; TCRdb's copy keeps in-frame clones and lacks some. Of about 38,000 clones listed, 75% to 90% were seen once; the top ten hold about a tenth. Documented time point: naive CD8 control sorted from an acute-time-point sample. Cells were stained for CD3, CD8 and CD45RO, excluding dead cells. This receptor was obtained from a woman between 18 and 29 years old who spontaneously cleared hepatitis C infection. The sequenced material came from naive CD8+ T cells from PBMCs. The chain employs TRBV7-3 and TRBJ1-2; 9 positions agree with TRBD1. CDR3 sequence: CASSLTTGGKDGYTF. CDR3 sequence (DNA): TGTGCCAGCAGCTTAACGACAGGGGGGAAAGATGGCTACACCTTC.